These T cell receptor beta chains were read from a single sample in a study of blood T cells in healthy people across ages. MiXCR, applied by TCRdb to the 5' RACE reads, yields one record per CDR3 protein. The profile shows roughly 930,000 distinct CDR3 sequences, around 46% of them singletons. The sequenced material came from blood. These receptors were collected from a man between 25 and 39 years old in good health. Both conserved end residues are part of each CDR3. D genes are given only for firm matches. Expanded clones are given a class, and other clones once, few, many or no size at all.

J gene	clone size	D gene	V gene	CDR3 protein	CDR3 DNA
TRBJ2-1	-	TRBD2	TRBV5-1	CASGVGTSGYNEQFF	TGCGCCAGCGGCGTCGGGACTAGCGGGTACAATGAGCAGTTCTTC
TRBJ1-1	-	TRBD1	TRBV6-6	CASSYTGGRTVFTEAFF	TGTGCCAGCAGTTATACAGGGGGCCGGACGGTCTTCACTGAAGCTTTCTTT
TRBJ1-2	-	-	TRBV6-1	CASSEQATPGYTF	TGTGCCAGCAGTGAACAGGCGACTCCTGGCTACACCTTC
TRBJ2-7	-	-	TRBV5-6	CASSLESGVHSTEQYF	TGTGCCAGCAGCTTGGAGTCAGGGGTCCACTCTACGGAGCAGTACTTC
TRBJ2-7	once	-	TRBV6-1	CASRAYREPAYEQYF	TGTGCCAGCAGAGCTTACAGGGAACCGGCCTACGAGCAGTACTTC
TRBJ2-7	-	TRBD1	TRBV7-6	CASGGQGGEQYF	TGTGCCAGTGGGGGACAGGGTGGCGAGCAGTACTTC
TRBJ2-1	few	-	TRBV10-3	CAISEMGGLYNEQFF	TGTGCCATCAGTGAGATGGGGGGCTTATACAATGAGCAGTTCTTC
TRBJ1-5	-	-	TRBV27	CASSLFWGDTLSNQPQHF	TGTGCCAGCAGTTTATTTTGGGGGGACACACTTAGCAATCAGCCCCAGCATTTT
TRBJ1-6	-	TRBD1	TRBV6-5	CASRSLQGAHNSPLHF	TGTGCCAGCAGGTCATTGCAGGGGGCGCATAATTCACCCCTCCACTTT
TRBJ2-5	-	-	TRBV3-1	CASSQEGSRETQYF	TGTGCCAGCAGCCAAGAGGGCAGTCGAGAGACCCAGTACTTC
TRBJ2-3	few	TRBD1	TRBV24-1	CATSGEGTGEVDTQYF	TGTGCCACCAGTGGGGAAGGGACAGGGGAGGTGGATACGCAGTATTTT
TRBJ2-1	few	TRBD2	TRBV18	CASSPRLAGPYNEQFF	TGTGCCAGCTCCCCGAGACTAGCGGGACCCTACAATGAGCAGTTCTTC
TRBJ1-2	few	TRBD1	TRBV27	CASSLIKPGQGAGGYTF	TGTGCCAGCAGTTTAATAAAGCCGGGACAGGGGGCAGGGGGCTACACCTTC
TRBJ1-4	-	-	TRBV29-1	CSVGIRGEKLFF	TGCAGCGTGGGGATCCGGGGCGAAAAACTGTTTTTT